The next 10 T cell receptor beta chains were all read from a single sample in a study of T cell responses to AZD1222 COVID-19 vaccine. Sequencing was performed with immunoSEQ multiplex PCR; in TCRdb, only in-frame clones are kept and a portion is missing. Among some 280,000 clones listed, roughly 93% were seen once. Sequences were derived from peripheral blood, sampled 28 days after the second AZD1222 dose. Every receptor here comes from an adult who received the AZD1222 COVID-19 vaccine.

The gene calls are TRBV6-5 and TRBJ1-1; D unresolved. CDR3 length: 14 residues. Germline-derived CDR1 and CDR2 are MNHEY and SVGAGI. V lost 2 bases to trimming and J lost 2 bases, with 9 bases between them. The CDR3 reads CASSYGSSNTEAFF. Here the CDR3 DNA reads TGTGCCAGCAGTTACGGTTCCAGTAACACTGAAGCTTTCTTT.

The chain combines TRBV28 with TRBJ1-3; 9 positions agree with TRBD1. Germline V gene data show CDR1 as MDHEN and CDR2 as SYDVKM. V shed 2 bases and J 0 bases; nucleotides not matched to a gene: 5. The CDR3 contains 17 residues. CDR3 region: CASSLPKTGGSGNTIYF. The CDR3 coding sequence is TGTGCCAGCAGTTTACCCAAGACAGGGGGCTCTGGAAACACCATATATTTT. The whole variable domain, filled in from reference TRBV28 and TRBJ1-3, reads DVKVTQSSRYLVKRTGEKVFLECVQDMDHENMFWYRQDPGLGLRLIYFSYDVKMKEKGDIPEGYSVSREKKERFSLILESASTNQTSMYLCASSLPKTGGSGNTIYFGEGSWLTVV.

J is TRBJ1-1 and V is TRBV19, with unresolved D. The CDR3 is made up of 12 amino acids. Germline V CDR1 and CDR2: LNHDA, SQIVND (reference sequence). V lost 1 base and J 7 bases, leaving 7 bases between the germline ends. CDR3 region: CASSIGPNEAFF. In DNA, the CDR3 is TGTGCCAGTAGTATAGGGCCGAATGAAGCTTTCTTT.

The genes are TRBV5-1 and TRBJ2-7, with D uncertain. This CDR3 is built from 15 residues. Germline V gene sequence: CDR1 SGHRS, CDR2 YFSETQ. V was shortened by 2 bases and J by 2 bases, with 14 bases between the two germline ends. This CDR3 is CASSFESIKTYEQYF. For the CDR3, the DNA is TGCGCCAGCAGCTTTGAGTCCATTAAGACCTACGAGCAGTACTTC. Using reference TRBV5-1 and TRBJ2-7 for the parts outside the CDR3, the full variable domain is KAGVTQTPRYLIKTRGQQVTLSCSPISGHRSVSWYQQTPGQGLQFLFEYFSETQRNKGNFPGRFSGRQFSNSRSEMNVSTLELGDSALYLCASSFESIKTYEQYFGPGTRLTVT.

This rearrangement joins TRBV19 to TRBJ1-1; TRBD1 might be the D (5 bases). Germline assignment: CDR1 LNHDA and CDR2 SQIVND (reference sequence). The CDR3 covers 12 residues. The V end was cut by 5 bases, the J end by 5 bases, with 9 bases between. DNA for the CDR3: TGTGCCAGTAGTCTAGGGGAGACTGAAGCTTTCTTT. This codes for CASSLGETEAFF.

The chain joins TRBV27 to TRBJ2-7, with 10 bases that match TRBD2. The CDR3 contains 13 residues. After removal of 5 bases from V and 7 bases from J, the junction contained 5 bases not matched to a gene. Germline loops: CDR1 MNHEY, CDR2 SMNVEV (reference sequence). CDR3 sequence: CASSTGLAREQYF. CDR3 bases: TGTGCCAGCAGTACGGGACTAGCGAGGGAGCAGTACTTC.

The genes are TRBV3-1 (or the pseudogene TRBV3-2) and TRBJ2-7, with 10 bases lining up with TRBD2. The CDR3 totals 16 residues. V was clipped by 0 bases and J by 2 bases; unmatched bases: 4. Germline-derived CDR1 and CDR2 are LGHDT and YNNKEL (reference sequence). The CDR3 sequence is CASSQEVLAGTYEQYF. The CDR3 nucleotides read TGTGCCAGCAGCCAAGAAGTACTAGCGGGGACCTACGAGCAGTACTTC.

The sample holds a few counts of this clone. V usage is TRBV4-2 and J usage is TRBJ1-2, with TRBD1 as a possible D gene (5 bases). From germline, CDR1 is LGHNA and CDR2 YNFKEQ. This CDR3 is built from 14 residues. V lost 4 bases, J lost 3 bases, and 12 bases lay in between. This CDR3 reads CASSPGTGDYGYTF. CDR3 in DNA: TGTGCCAGCAGCCCCGGGACGGGGGACTATGGCTACACCTTC.

The chain is built from TRBV6-5 and TRBJ1-2; 12 bases align to TRBD1. Germline V lookup: CDR1 MNHEY, CDR2 SVGAGI. The CDR3 totals 15 residues. The trim removed 5 bases at V and 8 bases at J, leaving 9 bases unmatched. This CDR3 is CASSPTGTGGRGYTF. CDR3 DNA: TGTGCCAGCAGTCCAACCGGGACAGGGGGCAGGGGCTACACCTTC.

The J gene is TRBJ1-1, the V gene TRBV18; D not resolved. Trimming pared 3 bases from V and 1 base from J, leaving 9 bases between. CDR1 and CDR2 from the germline V gene are KGHSH and LQKENI. The CDR3 loop spans 14 amino acids. CDR3 DNA: TGTGCCAGCTCACCCGCGACTGGGAACACTGAAGCTTTCTTT. The encoded protein is CASSPATGNTEAFF.